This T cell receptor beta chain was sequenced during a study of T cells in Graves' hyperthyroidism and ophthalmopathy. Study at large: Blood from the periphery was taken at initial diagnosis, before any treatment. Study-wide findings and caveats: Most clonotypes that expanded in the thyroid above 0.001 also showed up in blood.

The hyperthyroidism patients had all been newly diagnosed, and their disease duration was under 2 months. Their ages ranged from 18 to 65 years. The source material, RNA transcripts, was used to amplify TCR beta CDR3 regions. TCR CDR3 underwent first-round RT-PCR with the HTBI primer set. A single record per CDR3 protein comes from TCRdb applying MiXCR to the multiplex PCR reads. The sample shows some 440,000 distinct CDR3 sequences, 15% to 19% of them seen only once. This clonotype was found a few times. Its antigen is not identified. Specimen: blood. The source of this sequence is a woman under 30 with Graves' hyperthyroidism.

CDR3 in DNA: TGTGCCAGTGGAGGCAGGTATAATTCACCCCTCCACTTT. Translation gives CASGGRYNSPLHF. V is TRBV19 and J is TRBJ1-6; no clear D. CDR1 is LNHDA and CDR2 is SQIVND in the germline V gene (reference sequence). V was pared by 8 bases and J by 4 bases, with 9 bases between. The CDR3 is 13 amino acids. The full variable domain, in which reference TRBV19 and TRBJ1-6 provide the parts outside the CDR3, is DGGITQSPKYLFRKEGQNVTLSCEQNLNHDAMYWYRQDPGQGLRLIYYSQIVNDFQKGDIAEGYSVSREKKESFPLTVTSAQKNPTAFYLCASGGRYNSPLHFGNGTRLTVT.